Presented here are 18 T cell receptor beta chains from one specimen sequenced in a study of cytomegalovirus exposure and HLA in healthy donors. The primer mix had 60 Vbeta and 13 Jbeta primers. TCRdb keeps only in-frame clones here, not all; method: immunoSEQ multiplex PCR. The sample includes approximately 190,000 clones, 87% of them seen just once. The specimen sequenced was PBMCs. These receptors all come from a man under 40 in good health and CMV-seronegative.

The rearrangement uses TRBV6-5 and TRBJ1-2; possible D gene TRBD1, 5 bases. Germline CDR1 is MNHEY and CDR2 is SVGAGI. The CDR3 is made up of 16 amino acids. V was shortened by 2 bases and J by 3 bases, with 16 bases between the two germline ends. For the CDR3, the DNA is TGTGCCAGCAGTTACGGTGACGGGGGAATCGACTATGGCTACACCTTC. Amino acids: CASSYGDGGIDYGYTF.

Regarding this clone: The sample holds other DNA sequences that translate to the same CDR3. The J gene is TRBJ2-3, the V gene TRBV18, with 9 bases identical to TRBD1. With V trimmed by 3 bases and J by 1 base, 11 bases remained unmatched. Per the germline V gene, CDR1 is KGHSH and CDR2 is LQKENI. The CDR3 totals 18 residues. The CDR3 loop is CASSPTPPGQGGTDTQYF. In DNA form, the CDR3 reads TGTGCCAGCTCACCGACCCCCCCGGGACAGGGAGGCACAGATACGCAGTATTTT. Full variable domain (missing parts from reference TRBV18 and TRBJ2-3): NAGVMQNPRHLVRRRGQEARLRCSPMKGHSHVYWYRQLPEEGLKFMVYLQKENIIDESGMPKERFSAEFPKEGPSILRIQQVVRGDSAAYFCASSPTPPGQGGTDTQYFGPGTRLTVL.

The rearrangement uses TRBV6-1 and TRBJ2-5, with 11 bases aligning to TRBD1. The J call is in doubt because the DNA end fits TRBJ2-7 better. From germline, CDR1 is MNHNS and CDR2 SASEGT. The CDR3 contains 15 residues. CDR3 in DNA: TGTGCCAGCCTGTTTACCCGGGACAGGGGGAGCGAGCAGTACTTC. The encoded protein is CASLFTRDRGSEQYF.

This chain connects TRBV7-2 to TRBJ1-5; D remains unclear. Trimming shortened V by 1 base and J by 6 bases, and 7 bases separated the two germline ends. The germline gives CDR1 SGHTA, CDR2 FQGNSA. The CDR3 has 13 amino acids. CDR3: CASSLDRVQPQHF. The CDR3 bases are TGTGCCAGCAGCTTAGATCGGGTTCAGCCCCAGCATTTT.

This chain connects TRBV30 to TRBJ2-7, with D possibly matching TRBD2 (7 bases). Germline CDR1 GTSNPN, CDR2 SVGIG (reference sequence). The germline V and J ends were trimmed by 2 bases and 7 bases, with 24 bases remaining between them. The CDR3 sequence is 16 residues long. As DNA, the CDR3 is TGTGCCTGGAGTTCACGAGGGGGGGTTACCGCTTGGGAGCAGTACTTC. Residues: CAWSSRGGVTAWEQYF.

V and J are TRBV6-1 and TRBJ1-6; TRBD1 aligns across 9 bases. V shed 6 bases, J shed 8 bases, and the junction held 8 bases outside the gene matches. The CDR3 consists of 15 residues. CDR1 is MNHNS and CDR2 is SASEGT in the germline V gene. The CDR3 loop is CASSQQGALDSPLHF. The CDR3 coding sequence is TGTGCCAGCAGCCAACAGGGGGCGCTGGATTCACCCCTCCACTTT.

This rearrangement joins TRBV10-3 to TRBJ2-4; 9 bases match TRBD1. The junction had 8 bases not matched to a gene; V was cut back by 4 bases and J by 7 bases. This CDR3 is 15 amino acids long. Germline V CDR1 and CDR2: ENHRY, SYGVKD. The DNA for the CDR3 is TGTGCCATCAGTGGTACAGGGGGCGCTTCCAACATTCAGTACTTC. Translated: CAISGTGGASNIQYF.

V is TRBV5-1 and J is TRBJ1-2, with 7 bases identical to TRBD1. The ends lost 4 bases at V and 5 bases at J; junction bases unmatched: 8. The germline gives CDR1 SGHRS, CDR2 YFSETQ. The CDR3 consists of 14 residues. This chain's CDR3 is CASSHGTVRYGYTF. Written as DNA, the CDR3 is TGCGCCAGCAGCCATGGGACAGTGAGGTATGGCTACACCTTC.

This chain links TRBV15 with TRBJ1-5; perhaps TRBD1 as D (5 bases). Trimming pared 2 bases from V and 7 bases from J, leaving 9 bases between. The CDR3 has 13 residues. The V gene's germline CDR1 is LNHNV and CDR2 YYDKDF (reference sequence). The CDR3 sequence: CATSRQGRQPQHF. DNA of the CDR3: TGTGCCACCAGCAGACAGGGAAGACAGCCCCAGCATTTT.

The chain uses TRBV5-4 and TRBJ2-3; 7 bases fit TRBD2. Germline-derived CDR1 and CDR2 are SGHNT and YYREEE (reference sequence). The trim removed 3 bases at V and 5 bases at J, leaving 12 bases unmatched. This CDR3 has 16 amino acids. The CDR3 spells CASSSSISGDVDTQYF. CDR3 DNA: TGTGCCAGCAGCTCTTCGATAAGCGGGGATGTAGATACGCAGTATTTT.

The gene calls are TRBV4-3 and TRBJ2-1, with 13 positions matching TRBD2. The V gene's germline CDR1 is LGHNA and CDR2 YSLEER. The CDR3 extends over 16 amino acids. J lost 5 bases, V lost 4 bases, and 5 bases had no gene match. For the CDR3, the DNA is TGCGCCAGCAGCCCCCGGGGACTAGCGGGGAACAATGAGCAGTTCTTC. It yields the protein CASSPRGLAGNNEQFF.

The genes are TRBV12-5 and TRBJ2-5; 7 bases agree with TRBD1. The J call may be in error: the DNA end matches TRBJ2-7 better. From germline, CDR1 is LGHNT and CDR2 FRNRAP. This CDR3 contains 16 residues. The CDR3 protein is CASGLVLGTVVYEQYF. The CDR3 DNA follows: TGTGCTAGTGGTTTGGTACTGGGGACAGTCGTTTACGAGCAGTACTTC.

The genes are TRBV19 and TRBJ2-7; unclear D gene. Trimming shortened V by 3 bases and J by 3 bases, and 9 bases separated the two germline ends. The CDR3 spans 13 residues. Germline CDR1 LNHDA, CDR2 SQIVND (reference sequence). CDR3 sequence: CASSMGLGYEQYF. Written as DNA, the CDR3 is TGTGCCAGTAGTATGGGTCTAGGCTACGAGCAGTACTTC.

V is TRBV28 and J is TRBJ2-1; D unresolved. The CDR3 runs to 13 residues. Deletions cut 10 bases from V and 0 bases from J, with 10 bases between. CDR1 is MDHEN and CDR2 is SYDVKM in the germline V gene. The chain's CDR3 is CATYHSSYNEQFF. CDR3 coding DNA: TGTGCCACCTACCACAGCTCCTACAATGAGCAGTTCTTC. Looking up the rest from reference TRBV28 and TRBJ2-1 gives the full variable domain: DVKVTQSSRYLVKRTGEKVFLECVQDMDHENMFWYRQDPGLGLRLIYFSYDVKMKEKGDIPEGYSVSREKKERFSLILESASTNQTSMYLCATYHSSYNEQFFGPGTRLTVL.

This clone was detected only a few times. The J gene is TRBJ2-3, the V gene TRBV5-1; TRBD1 matches at 7 bases. This CDR3 is 16 amino acids long. The V gene end was trimmed by 4 bases and the J gene end by 6 bases; junction bases not matched to a gene: 14. Germline V gene data show CDR1 as SGHRS and CDR2 as YFSETQ. CDR3 amino acids: CASSKGQAGLGDTQYF. DNA of the CDR3: TGCGCCAGCAGCAAAGGACAGGCCGGCCTGGGGGATACGCAGTATTTT.

This chain joins TRBV28 and TRBJ2-5, with 10 bases matching TRBD2. Trimming took 6 bases from V and 5 from J; bases not matched to a gene: 12. The CDR3 is made up of 16 amino acids. Germline-derived CDR1 and CDR2 are MDHEN and SYDVKM. The chain's CDR3 is CASSQLAGGRRETQYF. DNA of the CDR3: TGTGCCAGCAGCCAATTAGCGGGAGGTCGGCGGGAGACCCAGTACTTC.

The CDR3 sequence is CASRGAGTQPQHF. CDR3 nucleotides: TGTGCCAGCAGAGGGGCGGGGACTCAGCCCCAGCATTTT. This sequence joins TRBV19 and TRBJ1-5, with D perhaps TRBD1 (5 bases). The V and J ends lost 9 bases and 6 bases respectively, with 15 bases between them. Germline V gives CDR1 LNHDA, CDR2 SQIVND (reference sequence). This CDR3 region has 13 residues.

The chain is built from TRBV6-1 and TRBJ2-6; 7 nucleotides line up with TRBD2. The V gene's germline CDR1 is MNHNS and CDR2 SASEGT. This CDR3 contains 17 residues. The V segment lost 2 bases and the J segment 0 bases; nucleotides outside the gene matches: 4. CDR3 sequence reads: CASSELWGGSGANVLTF. CDR3 nucleotides: TGTGCCAGCAGTGAACTTTGGGGGGGCTCTGGGGCCAACGTCCTGACTTTC.